This entry features one TCR beta chain sequence. The same CDR3 arises from other DNA sequences in this sample as well. This specimen comes from a study of blood T cell repertoires in COVID-19. The overall study: Nucleic acid was either cDNA or gDNA, and it came from T cells, B-cell-depleted T cells, or PBMCs.

Trimming stripped 0 bases from V and 0 bases from J, with 6 bases between. Germline V gene lookup returns CDR1 SGHRS and CDR2 YFSETQ. This CDR3 comprises 15 residues. The repertoire was sequenced with immunoSEQ multiplex PCR; TCRdb's copy has only in-frame clones and lacks some. The repertoire consists of about 130,000 clones, with approximately 80% occurring once and the leading ten covering roughly 3%. The TCR sequence derives from a woman of 80 years or more with acute or convalescent COVID-19. What was sequenced was peripheral blood. The chain uses TRBV5-1 and TRBJ1-4, with TRBD1 as a possible D gene (6 bases). Here the CDR3 DNA reads TGCGCCAGCAGCTTGGAGGGGGCAACTAATGAAAAACTGTTTTTT. Protein: CASSLEGATNEKLFF. The whole variable domain, remainder taken from reference TRBV5-1 and TRBJ1-4, is KAGVTQTPRYLIKTRGQQVTLSCSPISGHRSVSWYQQTPGQGLQFLFEYFSETQRNKGNFPGRFSGRQFSNSRSEMNVSTLELGDSALYLCASSLEGATNEKLFFGSGTQLSVL.